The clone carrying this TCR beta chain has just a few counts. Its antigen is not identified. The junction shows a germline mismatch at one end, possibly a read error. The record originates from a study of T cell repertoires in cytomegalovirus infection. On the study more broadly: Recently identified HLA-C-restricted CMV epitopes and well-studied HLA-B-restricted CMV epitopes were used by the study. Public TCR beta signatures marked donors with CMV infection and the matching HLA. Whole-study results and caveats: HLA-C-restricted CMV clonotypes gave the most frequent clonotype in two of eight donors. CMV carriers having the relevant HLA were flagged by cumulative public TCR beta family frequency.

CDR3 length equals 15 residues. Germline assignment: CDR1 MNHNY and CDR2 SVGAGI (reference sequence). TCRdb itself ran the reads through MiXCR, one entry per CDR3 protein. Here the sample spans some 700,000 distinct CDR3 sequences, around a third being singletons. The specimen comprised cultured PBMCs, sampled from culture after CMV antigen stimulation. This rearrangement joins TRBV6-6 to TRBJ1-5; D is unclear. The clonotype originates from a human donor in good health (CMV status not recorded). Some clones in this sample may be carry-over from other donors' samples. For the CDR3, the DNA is TGTGCCAGCAGTTACTCCGAGGGTAGCGATCAGCCCCAGCATTTT. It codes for CASSYSEGSDQPQHF.